Many counts were recorded for the clone carrying this T cell receptor beta chain. Its antigen remains unidentified. CDR1 and CDR2 (germline): MNHNS, SASEGT. Trimming took 7 bases from V and 0 from J, leaving 13 bases between them. The CDR3 length is 15 residues. The data originate from a study of regulatory T cells in long-lasting Graves disease. For the study at large: Patients with new Graves' disease had used antithyroid drugs below 3 months. Findings of the study overall: Newly diagnosed Graves' patients had higher TCR diversity than persistent ones.

Relying on iRepertoire HTBI primers and Arm-PCR of CDR3 regions, the team built TCR beta libraries. Via MiXCR, TCRdb re-called the multiplex PCR reads, giving one row per CDR3 protein. The sample records over 400,000 distinct CDR3 sequences, around 13% being singletons. Time point meaning: newly diagnosed GD, antithyroid drugs for less than 3 months. The TCR library was made from RNA that had been extracted from PBMCs in TRIzol. The sample was also linked to a second study, of T cells in Graves' hyperthyroidism and ophthalmopathy. That report adds: The blood repertoire included most of the expanded thyroid clonotypes above 0.001.

The J gene is TRBJ1-5, the V gene TRBV6-1; D gene ambiguous. Material: peripheral blood mononuclear cells (PBMCs), obtained at new diagnosis, from a patient treated with antithyroid drugs. The source is a woman aged 45-65 years with Graves disease. CDR3 sequence reads: CASTPQWGSNQPQHF. The CDR3 bases are TGTGCCAGCACCCCCCAGTGGGGTAGCAATCAGCCCCAGCATTTT.